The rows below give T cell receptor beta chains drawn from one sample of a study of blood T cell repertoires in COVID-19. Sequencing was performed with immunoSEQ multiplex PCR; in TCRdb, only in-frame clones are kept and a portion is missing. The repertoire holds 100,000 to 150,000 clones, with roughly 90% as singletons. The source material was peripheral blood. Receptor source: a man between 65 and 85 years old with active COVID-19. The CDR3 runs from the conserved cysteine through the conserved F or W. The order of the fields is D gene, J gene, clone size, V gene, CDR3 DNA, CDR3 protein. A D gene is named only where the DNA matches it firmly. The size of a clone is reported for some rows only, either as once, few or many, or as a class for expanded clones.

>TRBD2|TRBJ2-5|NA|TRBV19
TGTGCCAGTAGTATAAAGACTAGCGGCCAAGAGACCCAGTACTTC
CASSIKTSGQETQYF
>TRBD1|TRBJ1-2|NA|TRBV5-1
TGCGCCAGCAGCTCCGGGACAGGGGCCGGTGGCTACACCTTC
CASSSGTGAGGYTF
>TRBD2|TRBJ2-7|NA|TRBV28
TGTGCCAGCAGTTCATCCCTGGACGGGAGGATATCCTACGAGCAGTACTTC
CASSSSLDGRISYEQYF
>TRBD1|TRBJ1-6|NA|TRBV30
TGTGCCTGGAAGGGACAGGGAAGTTCACCCCTCCACTTT
CAWKGQGSSPLHF
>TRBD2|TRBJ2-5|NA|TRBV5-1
TGCGCCAGCAGCTTGGCGTTTAGCGGGAACCAAGAGACCCAGTACTTC
CASSLAFSGNQETQYF
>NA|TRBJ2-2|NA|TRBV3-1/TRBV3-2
TGTGCCAGCAGCCAAGATACATCCGGGGAGCTGTTTTTT
CASSQDTSGELFF
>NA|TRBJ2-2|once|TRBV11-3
TGTGCCAGCAGTCGGAGGGGGGGTGACGGGGAGCTGTTTTTT
CASSRRGGDGELFF
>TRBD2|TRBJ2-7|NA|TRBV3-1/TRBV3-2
TGTGCCAGCAGCCAAAGGAGTACTAGCGGGAGAGGGGCGGAGGAGCAGTACTTC
CASSQRSTSGRGAEEQYF
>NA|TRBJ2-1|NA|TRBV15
TGTGCCACCAGCAGAGGGGGGAGGAGCTCCTACAATGAGCAGTTCTTC
CATSRGGRSSYNEQFF
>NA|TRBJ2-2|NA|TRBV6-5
TGTGCCAGCAGGAGCACCGGGGAGCTGTTTTTT
CASRSTGELFF
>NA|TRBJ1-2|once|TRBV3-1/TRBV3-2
TGTGCCAGCAGCCAAGAGACGGGTTATGGCTACACCTTC
CASSQETGYGYTF
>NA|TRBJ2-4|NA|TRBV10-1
TGCGCCAGCAGTGATGAGGGGGACGACATTCAGTACTTC
CASSDEGDDIQYF
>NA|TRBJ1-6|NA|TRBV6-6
TGTGCCAGCAGTACAGCCAATTCACCCCTCCACTTT
CASSTANSPLHF